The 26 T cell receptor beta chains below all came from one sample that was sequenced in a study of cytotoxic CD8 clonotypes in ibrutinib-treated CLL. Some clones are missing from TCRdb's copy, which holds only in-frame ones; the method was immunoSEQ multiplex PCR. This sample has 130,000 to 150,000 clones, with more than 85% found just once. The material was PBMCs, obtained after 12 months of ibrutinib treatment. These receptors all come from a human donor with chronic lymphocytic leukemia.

As DNA, the CDR3 is TGTGCCAGCAGTTACTCGGACAGGGGTGTAACAGATACGCAGTATTTT. As protein: CASSYSDRGVTDTQYF. The V and J genes are TRBV6-5 and TRBJ2-3; TRBD1 matches 9 bases. V was clipped by 0 bases and J by 3 bases; unmatched bases: 4. Germline V gene data show CDR1 as MNHEY and CDR2 as SVGAGI. This CDR3 spans 16 amino acids.

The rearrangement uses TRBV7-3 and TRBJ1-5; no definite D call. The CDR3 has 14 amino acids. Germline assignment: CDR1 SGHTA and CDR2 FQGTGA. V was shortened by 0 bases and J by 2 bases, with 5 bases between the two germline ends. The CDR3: CASSLTGRNQPQHF. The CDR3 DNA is TGTGCCAGCAGCTTAACCGGGCGCAATCAGCCCCAGCATTTT.

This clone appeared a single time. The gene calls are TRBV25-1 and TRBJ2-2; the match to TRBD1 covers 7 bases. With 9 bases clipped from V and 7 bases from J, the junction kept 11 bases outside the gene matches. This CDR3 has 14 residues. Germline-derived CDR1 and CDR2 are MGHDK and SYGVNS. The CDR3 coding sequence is TGTGCCAGTGAAGACAGGGTTCGTCTCGGGGAGCTGTTTTTT. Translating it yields CASEDRVRLGELFF.

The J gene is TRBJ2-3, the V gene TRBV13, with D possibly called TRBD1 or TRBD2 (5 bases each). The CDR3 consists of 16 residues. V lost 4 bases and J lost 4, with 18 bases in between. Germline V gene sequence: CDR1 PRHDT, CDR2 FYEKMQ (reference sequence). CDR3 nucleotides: TGTGCCAGCAGCTCTAGAAGGGGAGAGTTCGCAGATACGCAGTATTTT. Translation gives CASSSRRGEFADTQYF.

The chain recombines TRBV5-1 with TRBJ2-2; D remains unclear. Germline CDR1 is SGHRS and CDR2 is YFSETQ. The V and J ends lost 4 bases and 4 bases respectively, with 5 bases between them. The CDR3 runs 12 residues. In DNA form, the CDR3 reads TGCGCCAGCAGCGAGATCACCGGGGAGCTGTTTTTT. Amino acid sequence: CASSEITGELFF. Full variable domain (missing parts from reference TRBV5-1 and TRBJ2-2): KAGVTQTPRYLIKTRGQQVTLSCSPISGHRSVSWYQQTPGQGLQFLFEYFSETQRNKGNFPGRFSGRQFSNSRSEMNVSTLELGDSALYLCASSEITGELFFGEGSRLTVL.

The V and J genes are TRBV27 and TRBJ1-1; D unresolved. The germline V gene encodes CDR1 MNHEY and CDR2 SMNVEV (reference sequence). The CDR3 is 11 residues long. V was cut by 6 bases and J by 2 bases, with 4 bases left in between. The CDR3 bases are TGTGCCAGCAGGACAAACACTGAAGCTTTCTTT. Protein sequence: CASRTNTEAFF.

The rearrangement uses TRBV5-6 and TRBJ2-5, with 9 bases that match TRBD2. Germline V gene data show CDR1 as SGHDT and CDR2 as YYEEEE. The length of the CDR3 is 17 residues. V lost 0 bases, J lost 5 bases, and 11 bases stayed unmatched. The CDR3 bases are TGTGCCAGCAGCTTGGGCTCGGCGGGAGGGCCGTATGAGACCCAGTACTTC. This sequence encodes CASSLGSAGGPYETQYF.

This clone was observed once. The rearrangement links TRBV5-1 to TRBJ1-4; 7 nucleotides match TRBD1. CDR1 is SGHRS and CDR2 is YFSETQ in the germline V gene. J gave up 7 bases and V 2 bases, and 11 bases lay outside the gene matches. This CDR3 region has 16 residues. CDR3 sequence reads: CASSLYIGTEIEKLFF. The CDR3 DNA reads TGCGCCAGCAGCTTATATATAGGGACAGAAATTGAAAAACTGTTTTTT.

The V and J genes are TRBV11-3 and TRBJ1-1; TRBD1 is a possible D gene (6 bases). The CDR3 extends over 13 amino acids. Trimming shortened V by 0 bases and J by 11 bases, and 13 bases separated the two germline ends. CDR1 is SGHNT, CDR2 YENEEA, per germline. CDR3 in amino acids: CASSLDHREKAFF. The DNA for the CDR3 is TGTGCCAGCAGCTTAGATCACAGGGAGAAGGCTTTCTTT.

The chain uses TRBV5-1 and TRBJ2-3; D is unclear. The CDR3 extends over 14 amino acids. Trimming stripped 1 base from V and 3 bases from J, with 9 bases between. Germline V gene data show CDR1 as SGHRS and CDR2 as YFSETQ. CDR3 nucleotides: TGCGCCAGCAGCTTGTCACAAGGGACAGATACGCAGTATTTT. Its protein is CASSLSQGTDTQYF.

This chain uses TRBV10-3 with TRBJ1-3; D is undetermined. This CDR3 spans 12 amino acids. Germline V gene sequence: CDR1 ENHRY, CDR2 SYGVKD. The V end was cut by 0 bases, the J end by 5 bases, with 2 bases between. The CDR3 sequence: CAISESRNTIYF. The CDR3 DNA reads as TGTGCCATCAGTGAGTCGAGAAACACCATATATTTT.

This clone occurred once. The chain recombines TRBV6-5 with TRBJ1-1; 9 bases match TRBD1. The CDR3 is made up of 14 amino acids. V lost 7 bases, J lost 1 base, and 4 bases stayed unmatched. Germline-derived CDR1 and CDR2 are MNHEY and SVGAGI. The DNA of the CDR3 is TGTGCCAGCAATCAGGACAGGGGGAACACTGAAGCTTTCTTT. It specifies CASNQDRGNTEAFF.

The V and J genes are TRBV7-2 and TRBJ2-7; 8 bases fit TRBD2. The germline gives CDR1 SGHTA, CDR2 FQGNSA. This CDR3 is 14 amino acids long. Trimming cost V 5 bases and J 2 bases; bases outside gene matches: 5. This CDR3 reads CASSATSGTYEQYF. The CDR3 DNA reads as TGTGCCAGCAGCGCAACTAGCGGTACCTACGAGCAGTACTTC.

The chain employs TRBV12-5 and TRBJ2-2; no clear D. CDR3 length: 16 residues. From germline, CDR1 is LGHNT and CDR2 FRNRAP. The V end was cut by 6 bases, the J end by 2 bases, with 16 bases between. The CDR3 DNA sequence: TGTGCTAGTGGCAATTGGTACTCCCATAACACCGGGGAGCTGTTTTTT. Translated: CASGNWYSHNTGELFF.

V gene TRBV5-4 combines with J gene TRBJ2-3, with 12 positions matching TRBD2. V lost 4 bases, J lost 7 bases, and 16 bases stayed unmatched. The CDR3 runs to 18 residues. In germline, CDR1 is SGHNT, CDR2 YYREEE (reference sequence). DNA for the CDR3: TGTGCCAGCAGCCCAAAGCGACCGGGACTAGCGGGTGGGAATACGCAGTATTTT. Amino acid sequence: CASSPKRPGLAGGNTQYF.

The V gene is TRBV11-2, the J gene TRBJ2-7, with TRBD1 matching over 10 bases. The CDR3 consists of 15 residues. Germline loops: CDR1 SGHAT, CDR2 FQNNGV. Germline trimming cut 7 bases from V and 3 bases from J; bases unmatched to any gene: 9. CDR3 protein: CASTSIWDRGYEQYF. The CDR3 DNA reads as TGTGCCAGCACCTCGATTTGGGACAGGGGCTACGAGCAGTACTTC.

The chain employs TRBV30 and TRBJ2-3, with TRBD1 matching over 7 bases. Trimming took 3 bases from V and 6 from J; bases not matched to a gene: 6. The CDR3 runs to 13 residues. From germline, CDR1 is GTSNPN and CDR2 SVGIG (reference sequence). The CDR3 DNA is TGTGCCTGGAGGAAACAGGGGACGGATACGCAGTATTTT. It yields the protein CAWRKQGTDTQYF. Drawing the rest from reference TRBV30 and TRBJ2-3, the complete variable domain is SQTIHQWPATLVQPVGSPLSLECTVEGTSNPNLYWYRQAAGRGLQLLFYSVGIGQISSEVPQNLSASRPQDRQFILSSKKLLLSDSGFYLCAWRKQGTDTQYFGPGTRLTVL.

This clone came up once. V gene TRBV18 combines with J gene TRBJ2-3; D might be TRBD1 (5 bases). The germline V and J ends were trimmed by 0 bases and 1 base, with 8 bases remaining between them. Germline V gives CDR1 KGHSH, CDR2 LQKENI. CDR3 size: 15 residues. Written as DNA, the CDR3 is TGTGCCAGCTCACCACCGTCCAGGGGCACAGATACGCAGTATTTT. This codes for CASSPPSRGTDTQYF.

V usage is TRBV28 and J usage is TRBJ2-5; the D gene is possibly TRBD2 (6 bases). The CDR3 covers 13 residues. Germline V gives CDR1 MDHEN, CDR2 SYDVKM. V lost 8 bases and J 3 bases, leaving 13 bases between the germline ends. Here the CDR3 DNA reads TGTGCCAGCGCGGAGGGCAGGAAAGAGACCCAGTACTTC. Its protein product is CASAEGRKETQYF. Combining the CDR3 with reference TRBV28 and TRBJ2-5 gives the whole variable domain DVKVTQSSRYLVKRTGEKVFLECVQDMDHENMFWYRQDPGLGLRLIYFSYDVKMKEKGDIPEGYSVSREKKERFSLILESASTNQTSMYLCASAEGRKETQYFGPGTRLLVL.

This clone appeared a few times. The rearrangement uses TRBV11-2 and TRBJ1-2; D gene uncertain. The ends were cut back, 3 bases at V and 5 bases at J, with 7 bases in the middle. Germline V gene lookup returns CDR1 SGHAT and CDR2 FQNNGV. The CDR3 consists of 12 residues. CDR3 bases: TGTGCCAGCAGCTTTGGACTATATGGCTACACCTTC. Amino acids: CASSFGLYGYTF.

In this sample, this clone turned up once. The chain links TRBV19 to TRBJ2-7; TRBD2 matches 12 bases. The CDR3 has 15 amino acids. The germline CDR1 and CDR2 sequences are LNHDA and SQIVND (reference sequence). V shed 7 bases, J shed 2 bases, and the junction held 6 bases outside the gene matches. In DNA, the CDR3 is TGTGCCAGTACCCAGACTAGCGGGGGCACCTACGAGCAGTACTTC. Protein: CASTQTSGGTYEQYF.

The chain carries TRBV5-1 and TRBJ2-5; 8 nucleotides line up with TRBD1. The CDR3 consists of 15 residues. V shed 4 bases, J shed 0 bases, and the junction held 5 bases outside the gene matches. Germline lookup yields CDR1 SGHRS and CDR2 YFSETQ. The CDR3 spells CASSRTTGDQETQYF. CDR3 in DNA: TGCGCCAGCAGCCGGACGACAGGGGACCAAGAGACCCAGTACTTC.

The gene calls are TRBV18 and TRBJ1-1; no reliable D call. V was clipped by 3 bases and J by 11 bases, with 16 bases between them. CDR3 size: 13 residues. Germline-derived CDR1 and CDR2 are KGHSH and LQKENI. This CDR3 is CASSPRGEGGAFF. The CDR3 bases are TGTGCCAGCTCACCGAGAGGCGAGGGTGGGGCTTTCTTT.

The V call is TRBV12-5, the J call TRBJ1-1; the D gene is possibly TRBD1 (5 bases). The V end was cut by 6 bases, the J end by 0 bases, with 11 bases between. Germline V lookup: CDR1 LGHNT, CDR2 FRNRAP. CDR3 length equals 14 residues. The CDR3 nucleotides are TGTGCTAGTGGCCCAGGGCGCCTGAACACTGAAGCTTTCTTT. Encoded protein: CASGPGRLNTEAFF.

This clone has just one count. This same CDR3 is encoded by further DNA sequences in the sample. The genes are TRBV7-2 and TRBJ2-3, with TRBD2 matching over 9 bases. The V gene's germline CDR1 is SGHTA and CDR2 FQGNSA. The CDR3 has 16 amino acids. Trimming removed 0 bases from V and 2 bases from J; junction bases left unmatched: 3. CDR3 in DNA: TGTGCCAGCAGCTTAGCTAGCGGGGGTTCCACAGATACGCAGTATTTT. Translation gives CASSLASGGSTDTQYF.

The CDR3 region is CASTLGASGRVDEQFF. The CDR3 bases are TGTGCCAGCACCCTCGGGGCTAGCGGGCGGGTAGATGAGCAGTTCTTC. V and J are TRBV2 and TRBJ2-1; TRBD2 matches at 8 bases. Germline V gene lookup returns CDR1 SNHLY and CDR2 FYNNEI. The ends lost 7 bases at V and 8 bases at J; junction bases unmatched: 16. The CDR3 contains 16 residues.